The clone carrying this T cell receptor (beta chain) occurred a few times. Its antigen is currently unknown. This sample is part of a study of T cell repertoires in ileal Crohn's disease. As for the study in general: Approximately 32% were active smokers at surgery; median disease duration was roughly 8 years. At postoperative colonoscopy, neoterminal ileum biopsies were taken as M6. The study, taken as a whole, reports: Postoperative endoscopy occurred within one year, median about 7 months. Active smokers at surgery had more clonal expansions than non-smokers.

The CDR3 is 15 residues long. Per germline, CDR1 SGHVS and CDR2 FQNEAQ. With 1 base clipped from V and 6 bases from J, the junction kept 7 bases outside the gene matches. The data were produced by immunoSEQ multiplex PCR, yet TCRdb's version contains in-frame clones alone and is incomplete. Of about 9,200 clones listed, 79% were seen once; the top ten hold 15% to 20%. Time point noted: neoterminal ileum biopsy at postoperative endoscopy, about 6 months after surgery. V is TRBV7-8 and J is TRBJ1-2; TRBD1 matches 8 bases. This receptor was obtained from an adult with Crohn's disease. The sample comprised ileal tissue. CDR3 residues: CASSLGMDRVNGYTF. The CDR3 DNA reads TGTGCCAGCAGCTTAGGGATGGACAGGGTTAATGGCTACACCTTC.